These T cell receptor beta chains were read from a single sample in a study of identifying expanded T cells in peripheral blood. Data came from immunoSEQ multiplex PCR; TCRdb stores just in-frame clones and leaves some out. Found here are 50,000 to 75,000 clones, more than 70% of them singletons; the top ten hold roughly 4.8%. Source material: blood. Receptor source: a person aged 18 to 75 in good health. Each CDR3 is given with its conserved first and last residue. The order of the fields is CDR3 DNA, CDR3 protein, clone size, J gene, V gene, D gene. A D gene is named only where the DNA matches it firmly. Clone size is not always given. Where it is, it says once, few, many or a class for expanded clones.

CDR3nt: TGCGCCAGCAGCCTCGGGGCTAGGGCCACTGAAGCTTTCTTT; CDR3aa: CASSLGARATEAFF; abundance: NA; j_gene: TRBJ1-1; v_gene: TRBV5-1; d_gene: NA
CDR3nt: TGTGCCAGCAGGCGACTTCCGGCGAACACTGAAGCTTTCTTT; CDR3aa: CASRRLPANTEAFF; abundance: NA; j_gene: TRBJ1-1; v_gene: TRBV27; d_gene: NA
CDR3nt: TGTGCCTGGAGTGTAGACTGGGACAGGGGAGTAAGTCAGCCCCAGCATTTT; CDR3aa: CAWSVDWDRGVSQPQHF; abundance: NA; j_gene: TRBJ1-5; v_gene: TRBV30; d_gene: TRBD1
CDR3nt: TGCGCCAGCAGCTCCCGGACATTGAACACTGAAGCTTTCTTT; CDR3aa: CASSSRTLNTEAFF; abundance: NA; j_gene: TRBJ1-1; v_gene: TRBV5-1; d_gene: NA
CDR3nt: TGTGCCAGCAGTTTATTACTGACGTCCTACGAGCAGTACTTC; CDR3aa: CASSLLLTSYEQYF; abundance: NA; j_gene: TRBJ2-7; v_gene: TRBV28; d_gene: NA
CDR3nt: TGCGCCAGCAGCTGGCAGGACAGGGGTGAGCAGTTCTTC; CDR3aa: CASSWQDRGEQFF; abundance: NA; j_gene: TRBJ2-1; v_gene: TRBV5-1; d_gene: TRBD1
CDR3nt: TGTGCCAGCAGTTTAAGCCAGGGTTACTCCTACGAGCAGTACTTC; CDR3aa: CASSLSQGYSYEQYF; abundance: few; j_gene: TRBJ2-7; v_gene: TRBV28; d_gene: NA
CDR3nt: TGTGCCAGCAGCTTAATGGAAGGCGGACAGGCGGTCTTC; CDR3aa: CASSLMEGGQAVF; abundance: few; j_gene: TRBJ1-2; v_gene: TRBV7-3; d_gene: TRBD1
CDR3nt: TGCGCCAGCAGCCGCGACATGGGGGAGACCCAGTACTTC; CDR3aa: CASSRDMGETQYF; abundance: NA; j_gene: TRBJ2-5; v_gene: TRBV5-1; d_gene: NA
CDR3nt: TGCGCCAGCAGCTTAGAAAGCTCCTATAATTCACCCCTCCACTTT; CDR3aa: CASSLESSYNSPLHF; abundance: NA; j_gene: TRBJ1-6; v_gene: TRBV5-1; d_gene: NA
CDR3nt: TGTGCCAGCAGCTCCCGGCCCGACTGGAGCTCCTACGAGCAGTACTTC; CDR3aa: CASSSRPDWSSYEQYF; abundance: NA; j_gene: TRBJ2-7; v_gene: TRBV5-6; d_gene: NA
CDR3nt: TGTGCCAGTAGTATGCTTGGAGGGGGCTATGGCTACACCTTC; CDR3aa: CASSMLGGGYGYTF; abundance: NA; j_gene: TRBJ1-2; v_gene: TRBV19; d_gene: NA
CDR3nt: TGTGCCAGTACCGACAGGGGAGGAGAATATGGCTACACCTTC; CDR3aa: CASTDRGGEYGYTF; abundance: NA; j_gene: TRBJ1-2; v_gene: TRBV6-1; d_gene: TRBD1
CDR3nt: TGTGCCAGTAGTTACCGGGACAGGCTCCCTGAAAAACTGTTTTTT; CDR3aa: CASSYRDRLPEKLFF; abundance: once; j_gene: TRBJ1-4; v_gene: TRBV19; d_gene: TRBD1
CDR3nt: TGTGCCAGCAGCTTACGGGGGGAGAGAGAAGAGACCCAGTACTTC; CDR3aa: CASSLRGEREETQYF; abundance: NA; j_gene: TRBJ2-5; v_gene: TRBV7-9; d_gene: TRBD2
CDR3nt: TGTGCCAGCAGCTTAGGGGATAGGTCATATGGCTACACCTTC; CDR3aa: CASSLGDRSYGYTF; abundance: medium-sized; j_gene: TRBJ1-2; v_gene: TRBV7-8; d_gene: NA
CDR3nt: TGTGCCAGCCTTAGGACAGGGGGTACTGAAGCTTTCTTT; CDR3aa: CASLRTGGTEAFF; abundance: NA; j_gene: TRBJ1-1; v_gene: TRBV27; d_gene: TRBD1
CDR3nt: TGTGCCAGCAGTTCGGGCCCCCCCCAGGACACTGAAGCTTTCTTT; CDR3aa: CASSSGPPQDTEAFF; abundance: NA; j_gene: TRBJ1-1; v_gene: TRBV6-5; d_gene: NA
CDR3nt: TGCAGCGGGGACACAGGGTTGGATTTTGAGACCCAGTACTTC; CDR3aa: CSGDTGLDFETQYF; abundance: NA; j_gene: TRBJ2-5; v_gene: TRBV29-1; d_gene: NA
CDR3nt: TGTGCCACGGGACACGCTAACTATGGCTACACCTTC; CDR3aa: CATGHANYGYTF; abundance: NA; j_gene: TRBJ1-2; v_gene: TRBV19; d_gene: NA
CDR3nt: TGTGCCAGCAGTTTGGCCGGGGGACTAGCGGGAGTTGAGACCCAGTACTTC; CDR3aa: CASSLAGGLAGVETQYF; abundance: NA; j_gene: TRBJ2-5; v_gene: TRBV28; d_gene: TRBD2
CDR3nt: TGTGCCAGCTCACCTCAGGACAGGGACGGCTACACCTTC; CDR3aa: CASSPQDRDGYTF; abundance: once; j_gene: TRBJ1-2; v_gene: TRBV18; d_gene: TRBD1
CDR3nt: TGCGCCAGCAGCCAAGTTCTCGCCGGGGAGCTGTTTTTT; CDR3aa: CASSQVLAGELFF; abundance: NA; j_gene: TRBJ2-2; v_gene: TRBV4-1; d_gene: NA
CDR3nt: TGCGCCAGCAGTTCAGCGGGAGGGCCGATCGGGGAGCTGTTTTTT; CDR3aa: CASSSAGGPIGELFF; abundance: NA; j_gene: TRBJ2-2; v_gene: TRBV4-1; d_gene: TRBD2
CDR3nt: TGTGCCAGCAGGCTGACAGGGAGCTCTGGAAACACCATATATTTT; CDR3aa: CASRLTGSSGNTIYF; abundance: NA; j_gene: TRBJ1-3; v_gene: TRBV28; d_gene: TRBD1
CDR3nt: TGTGCCAGCAGCCAAGTGGTATCAGGATCCACTGAAGCTTTCTTT; CDR3aa: CASSQVVSGSTEAFF; abundance: NA; j_gene: TRBJ1-1; v_gene: TRBV14; d_gene: NA
CDR3nt: TGTGCCAGCAGCTTGACCGGGACAGGGGGCTTTGACGAGCAGTACTTC; CDR3aa: CASSLTGTGGFDEQYF; abundance: NA; j_gene: TRBJ2-7; v_gene: TRBV5-8; d_gene: TRBD1
CDR3nt: TGTGCCATCAAGGGGGCCGAGGAGACCCAGTACTTC; CDR3aa: CAIKGAEETQYF; abundance: NA; j_gene: TRBJ2-5; v_gene: TRBV10-3; d_gene: TRBD1
CDR3nt: TGTGCCAGCAGCTTGAACTCAGGAACCTACAATGAGCAGTTCTTC; CDR3aa: CASSLNSGTYNEQFF; abundance: NA; j_gene: TRBJ2-1; v_gene: TRBV7-3; d_gene: NA
CDR3nt: TGTGCCAGCAGCTTGGGACAGCAAGAGACCCAGTACTTC; CDR3aa: CASSLGQQETQYF; abundance: NA; j_gene: TRBJ2-5; v_gene: TRBV11-3; d_gene: TRBD1
CDR3nt: TGTGCCAGCAGTGACTCTAGCGGGGAGGGTTCCGGTGAGCAGTTCTTC; CDR3aa: CASSDSSGEGSGEQFF; abundance: NA; j_gene: TRBJ2-1; v_gene: TRBV6-4; d_gene: TRBD2
CDR3nt: TGTGCCAGTAGTAAAGTGCGTTTTCAAGGGACCGGGGAGCTGTTTTTT; CDR3aa: CASSKVRFQGTGELFF; abundance: NA; j_gene: TRBJ2-2; v_gene: TRBV19; d_gene: NA
CDR3nt: TGTGCCAGCAGTGACCCACCGGGACAAAGAATAAACTACGAGCAGTACTTC; CDR3aa: CASSDPPGQRINYEQYF; abundance: NA; j_gene: TRBJ2-7; v_gene: TRBV6-4; d_gene: NA
CDR3nt: TGTGCCAGCAGGGGTCATGAGCAGTTCTTC; CDR3aa: CASRGHEQFF; abundance: NA; j_gene: TRBJ2-1; v_gene: TRBV2; d_gene: NA
CDR3nt: TGTGCCAGCGGCTTGAGACAGGATGAAAAACTGTTTTTT; CDR3aa: CASGLRQDEKLFF; abundance: NA; j_gene: TRBJ1-4; v_gene: TRBV28; d_gene: NA
CDR3nt: TGCGCCAGCAGAGCCTCGGACAGGGGGCCCACCGGGGAGCTGTTTTTT; CDR3aa: CASRASDRGPTGELFF; abundance: once; j_gene: TRBJ2-2; v_gene: TRBV5-1; d_gene: TRBD1
CDR3nt: TGCGCCAGCAGCCCCCTGGGGGCCCGGGGGTCCTACGAGCAGTACTTC; CDR3aa: CASSPLGARGSYEQYF; abundance: NA; j_gene: TRBJ2-7; v_gene: TRBV5-1; d_gene: NA
CDR3nt: TGTGCCAGCGCCGGGACACAAGAGACCCAGTACTTC; CDR3aa: CASAGTQETQYF; abundance: NA; j_gene: TRBJ2-5; v_gene: TRBV27; d_gene: NA
CDR3nt: TGTGCCAGCAGTGAGCGGGAGTTGAGCACAGATACGCAGTATTTT; CDR3aa: CASSERELSTDTQYF; abundance: once; j_gene: TRBJ2-3; v_gene: TRBV2; d_gene: TRBD2
CDR3nt: TGTGCCATCAGTGGCCTGGAGGGCAGGGGGCTAGGCTACACCTTC; CDR3aa: CAISGLEGRGLGYTF; abundance: NA; j_gene: TRBJ1-2; v_gene: TRBV10-3; d_gene: TRBD1
CDR3nt: TGTGCCAGCATCCAAGGGTCGGGACGGATTAACAATGAGCAGTTCTTC; CDR3aa: CASIQGSGRINNEQFF; abundance: NA; j_gene: TRBJ2-1; v_gene: TRBV7-2; d_gene: NA
CDR3nt: TGTGCCTGGAGTTTAGATGGGACCGAAGAAACCTATGGCTACACCTTC; CDR3aa: CAWSLDGTEETYGYTF; abundance: NA; j_gene: TRBJ1-2; v_gene: TRBV30; d_gene: NA
CDR3nt: TGTGCCAGCAGCCCGGAGAGAAACTACGAGCAGTACTTC; CDR3aa: CASSPERNYEQYF; abundance: NA; j_gene: TRBJ2-7; v_gene: TRBV6-5; d_gene: NA
CDR3nt: TGTGCCAGCAGCTTAGGGCAGGTAGCATCCGAAGCTTTCTTT; CDR3aa: CASSLGQVASEAFF; abundance: NA; j_gene: TRBJ1-1; v_gene: TRBV7-9; d_gene: NA
CDR3nt: TGTGCCAGCAGCGTAGAAGGGGGCCACACAGATACGCAGTATTTT; CDR3aa: CASSVEGGHTDTQYF; abundance: NA; j_gene: TRBJ2-3; v_gene: TRBV9; d_gene: TRBD1
CDR3nt: TGTGCCAGCACCAACCCGGGAGGGACAGGATCGCGCACCATATATTTT; CDR3aa: CASTNPGGTGSRTIYF; abundance: NA; j_gene: TRBJ1-3; v_gene: TRBV28; d_gene: TRBD1
CDR3nt: TGTGCCAGCAATGGGTACACCCAGAACACTGAAGCTTTCTTT; CDR3aa: CASNGYTQNTEAFF; abundance: NA; j_gene: TRBJ1-1; v_gene: TRBV28; d_gene: NA
CDR3nt: TGCGCCAGCAGCACTGGGACTAGCGGGGACACAGATACGCAGTATTTT; CDR3aa: CASSTGTSGDTDTQYF; abundance: NA; j_gene: TRBJ2-3; v_gene: TRBV5-1; d_gene: TRBD2
CDR3nt: TGTGCCAGCAGTCCAGGGCTGAACACTGAAGCTTTCTTT; CDR3aa: CASSPGLNTEAFF; abundance: NA; j_gene: TRBJ1-1; v_gene: TRBV7-3; d_gene: NA
CDR3nt: TGTGCCAGCAGTCCGCCAGGGATCCAAGAGACCCAGTACTTC; CDR3aa: CASSPPGIQETQYF; abundance: once; j_gene: TRBJ2-5; v_gene: TRBV6-5; d_gene: NA
CDR3nt: TGTGCCAGCAGCGACAGGGGGCAGGGATCACCCCTCCACTTT; CDR3aa: CASSDRGQGSPLHF; abundance: NA; j_gene: TRBJ1-6; v_gene: TRBV9; d_gene: TRBD1
CDR3nt: TGTGCCAGCAGTTCCCCGAGACTAGCGGGGGGACCCACAGATACGCAGTATTTT; CDR3aa: CASSSPRLAGGPTDTQYF; abundance: NA; j_gene: TRBJ2-3; v_gene: TRBV27; d_gene: TRBD2
CDR3nt: TGTGCCAGCAGTGAAGTAGCGGGAGGGGTGGAGACCCAGTACTTC; CDR3aa: CASSEVAGGVETQYF; abundance: NA; j_gene: TRBJ2-5; v_gene: TRBV6-1; d_gene: TRBD2
CDR3nt: TGTGCCACCAGCAGAGATCGGGGCTCACCGACTTACGCTTTCTTT; CDR3aa: CATSRDRGSPTYAFF; abundance: medium-sized; j_gene: TRBJ1-1; v_gene: TRBV15; d_gene: NA
CDR3nt: TGTGCCAGCAGTGAACTGCCGGAGACCCAGTACTTC; CDR3aa: CASSELPETQYF; abundance: NA; j_gene: TRBJ2-5; v_gene: TRBV2; d_gene: NA
CDR3nt: TGTGCCAGTAGTATGGATCCAGACAGGGGCAATCAGCCCCAGCATTTT; CDR3aa: CASSMDPDRGNQPQHF; abundance: NA; j_gene: TRBJ1-5; v_gene: TRBV19; d_gene: TRBD1
CDR3nt: TGTGCCAGCAGTGAAGTCCTGGGTCAGGGAGGCGAGCAGTACTTC; CDR3aa: CASSEVLGQGGEQYF; abundance: NA; j_gene: TRBJ2-7; v_gene: TRBV2; d_gene: NA